The clone carrying this T cell receptor (beta chain) was counted only a few times. The antigen remains undetermined. This entry belongs to a study of blood T cells in healthy people across ages. Together with a sample-barcoded 5' primer, a J-beta primer mix was included in a second PCR lasting about 6 to 11 cycles. TCRdb reanalysed the 5' RACE reads using MiXCR and keeps one entry per CDR3 protein. The sample lists roughly 1,300,000 distinct CDR3 sequences; approximately 59% were seen once. Whole-study results and caveats: Calculation of diversity from one million T cells yielded estimates considered to be underestimates.

This CDR3 contains 17 residues. J gave up 2 bases and V 4 bases, and 11 bases lay outside the gene matches. Looked up from germline, CDR1 is SGHTA and CDR2 is FQGNSA. Every donor contributed ten milliliters of peripheral blood by blood draw. The J gene is TRBJ2-7, the V gene TRBV7-2; 10 nucleotides match TRBD2. Sequenced input: blood. This clonotype was sampled from a young man in good health. DNA for the CDR3: TGTGCCAGCAGCTACCGGACTAGCGGAATCCTTACCTACGAGCAGTACTTC. It specifies CASSYRTSGILTYEQYF. Full variable domain (outside the CDR3, taken from reference TRBV7-2 and TRBJ2-7): GAGVSQSPSNKVTEKGKDVELRCDPISGHTALYWYRQSLGQGLEFLIYFQGNSAPDKSGLPSDRFSAERTGGSVSTLTIQRTQQEDSAVYLCASSYRTSGILTYEQYFGPGTRLTVT.